This is a list of T cell receptor beta chains from one sample in a study of technical replicates of blood from several donors. Repertoires were generated with immunoSEQ multiplex PCR, while TCRdb's copy carries only in-frame clones and drops some. The sample carries 70,000 to 95,000 clones, around 94% recorded once. Sequencing used T cells isolated from PBMCs. The receptor source for this set is a human donor in good health. Both conserved end residues are part of each CDR3. Fields, in order: J gene, D gene, CDR3 length, V gene, clone size, CDR3 DNA, CDR3 protein. D genes are given only for firm matches. The size field is filled for only some rows; it gives once, few, many or a size class.

TRBJ2-1 TRBD2 16 TRBV5-4 . TGTGCCAGCAGCTTGGGCGGGAGGAGCTCCTACAATGAGCAGTTCTTC CASSLGGRSSYNEQFF
TRBJ2-1 TRBD1 17 TRBV10-1 . TGCGCCAGCAGTGACCACTGGGTGACAGGGAGAAACAATGAGCAGTTCTTC CASSDHWVTGRNNEQFF
TRBJ1-4 TRBD1 16 TRBV29-1 few TGCAGCGTTGAGAGTTTGGGACAGGGGGAGGATGAAAAACTGTTTTTT CSVESLGQGEDEKLFF
TRBJ2-1 . 16 TRBV7-9 . TGTGCCAGCAGCTTAGTCGCAGGATTAAATTACAATGAGCAGTTCTTC CASSLVAGLNYNEQFF
TRBJ2-7 . 16 TRBV4-1 . TGCGCCAGCAGCCAAGTAGTCACTCGGACATCCTACGAGCAGTACTTC CASSQVVTRTSYEQYF
TRBJ1-2 TRBD1 15 TRBV15 . TGTGCCACCAGCAGGGGGCCGGGACAGAACTATGGCTACACCTTC CATSRGPGQNYGYTF
TRBJ2-3 . 16 TRBV28 . TGTGCCACCCAGCCTACGGGAGACAAGTTCACAGATACGCAGTATTTT CATQPTGDKFTDTQYF
TRBJ2-7 TRBD1 15 TRBV6-1 . TGTGCCAGCAGTGAAGAAGGACAGGTGCGACGGGAGCAGTACTTC CASSEEGQVRREQYF
TRBJ2-2 TRBD1 16 TRBV28 . TGTGCCAGCAGTTGGACAGGGGGCGCGAACACCGGGGAGCTGTTTTTT CASSWTGGANTGELFF
TRBJ1-5 TRBD1 13 TRBV28 . TGTGCCAGCAGCACAGGACAGGCTCGCCCCCAGCATTTT CASSTGQARPQHF
TRBJ2-3 . 12 TRBV25-1 . TGTGCCAGCAGTGAGGTTGCGGATACGCAGTATTTT CASSEVADTQYF
TRBJ1-2 . 14 TRBV6-5 once TGTGCCAGCAGTTACTCCCAGGAAACCTATGGCTACACCTTC CASSYSQETYGYTF
TRBJ2-7 TRBD1 13 TRBV28 . TGTGCCAGCGGAAGCAGGGGGCGTTTTGAGCAGTACTTC CASGSRGRFEQYF
TRBJ1-2 TRBD1 16 TRBV11-2 . TGTGCCAGCAGCTTAGGTGGACAGGGGGGTAACTATGGCTACACCTTC CASSLGGQGGNYGYTF
TRBJ2-7 . 13 TRBV15 . TGTGCCACCAGCAGAGACCTAGCCTACGAGCAGTACTTC CATSRDLAYEQYF
TRBJ2-5 TRBD2 17 TRBV15 once TGTGCCACCAGCAGGGATTTAGCGGGAGGATCGGTAAAGACCCAGTACTTC CATSRDLAGGSVKTQYF
TRBJ2-5 TRBD2 16 TRBV6-6 once TGTGCCAGCAGTTACTCACTAAGGGAGGGCCAAGAGACCCAGTACTTC CASSYSLREGQETQYF
TRBJ1-5 TRBD1 15 TRBV2 . TGTGCCAGCTCGGGGACAGGGAGTTCACATCAGCCCCAGCATTTT CASSGTGSSHQPQHF
TRBJ2-1 TRBD2 13 TRBV10-3 . TGTGCCATCAGTGAAAGTCCTAGCGGGGTTGTGTTCTTC CAISESPSGVVFF
TRBJ1-2 TRBD1 16 TRBV11-2 . TGTGCCAGCAGCTTAGGGGACAGGGAACTACCCTGGGGCTACACCTTC CASSLGDRELPWGYTF
TRBJ2-5 TRBD2 16 TRBV4-1 . TGCGCCAGCAGCCAAGATGGTAGCGGGGGCTCGGAGACCCAGTACTTC CASSQDGSGGSETQYF
TRBJ2-7 . 15 TRBV28 . TGTGCCAGCAGTTTTAGGGGGGGGAGTACCTACGAGCAGTACTTC CASSFRGGSTYEQYF
TRBJ2-5 TRBD2 14 TRBV29-1 . TGCAGCGTTGCCGTGGCGGGAGTGAAAGAGACCCAGTACTTC CSVAVAGVKETQYF
TRBJ2-7 TRBD1 15 TRBV6-5 . TGTGCCAGCACAGGCCGGACAGGGAGCTCCTACGAGCAGTACTTC CASTGRTGSSYEQYF
TRBJ2-1 TRBD2 15 TRBV10-3 . TGTGCCATCAGGATAACTAGCGGGGGGTACAATGAGCAGTTCTTC CAIRITSGGYNEQFF
TRBJ1-5 TRBD1 15 TRBV5-8 . TGTGCCAGCAGCGACGGGACAGGGGAAAATCAGCCCCAGCATTTT CASSDGTGENQPQHF
TRBJ1-3 . 15 TRBV5-1 . TGCGCCAGCAGCCGCGGGTCCATCATGGGAAACACCATATATTTT CASSRGSIMGNTIYF
TRBJ2-4 . 11 TRBV19 . TGTGCCAGTAGTATCTATAACATTCAGTACTTC CASSIYNIQYF
TRBJ2-2 . 18 TRBV27 . TGTGCCAGCAGTTTAAATCCCTACAACGGGTCGGGCACCGGGGAGCTGTTTTTT CASSLNPYNGSGTGELFF
TRBJ2-7 TRBD2 16 TRBV19 . TGTGCCAGTAGTAATACCGGGACTAGCTTCTCCTACGAGCAGTACTTC CASSNTGTSFSYEQYF
TRBJ1-5 . 13 TRBV15 . TGTGCCAGTAACTATGCCCTGGGTCAGCCCCAGCATTTT CASNYALGQPQHF
TRBJ2-5 . 11 TRBV7-6 . TGTGCCAGCAGCTTTATCGAGACCCAGTACTTC CASSFIETQYF
TRBJ2-3 . 14 TRBV5-4 once TGTGCCAGCAGCGAGGGAGTAGCCACAGATACGCAGTATTTT CASSEGVATDTQYF
TRBJ2-5 TRBD1 15 TRBV4-1 few TGCGCCAGCAGCCAACCGGACAGGGACCAAGAGACCCAGTACTTC CASSQPDRDQETQYF
TRBJ1-2 . 13 TRBV11-2 . TGTGCCAGCAGCCTGGACAACTATGGTGGCTACACCTTC CASSLDNYGGYTF
TRBJ2-2 . 17 TRBV4-1 . TGCGCCAGCAGATCGACTAATCGTGCGGAGAACACCGGGGAGCTGTTTTTT CASRSTNRAENTGELFF
TRBJ2-4 . 16 TRBV19 . TGTGCCAGTAGCCCCCGTATCCCTTTAGCCAAAAACATTCAGTACTTC CASSPRIPLAKNIQYF
TRBJ2-1 TRBD2 16 TRBV5-4 . TGTGCCAGCAGCTTGGTGGTAGCGGGAGGGTCGGATGAGCAGTTCTTC CASSLVVAGGSDEQFF
TRBJ2-7 . 12 TRBV15 . TGTGCCACCAGCAGAGATCGGGGCGAGCAGTACTTC CATSRDRGEQYF
TRBJ2-6 TRBD1 17 TRBV9 . TGTGCCAGCAGCTTCGGACAGGGTGCTACTGGGGCCAACGTCCTGACTTTC CASSFGQGATGANVLTF
TRBJ1-4 . 14 TRBV4-1 . TGCGCCAGCAGCCAAGAAACGACCAGGGAAAAACTGTTTTTT CASSQETTREKLFF
TRBJ2-5 . 15 TRBV28 . TGTGCCAGCAGCTCAACTAGTGGCCTGGGGGAGACCCAGTACTTC CASSSTSGLGETQYF
TRBJ1-5 . 13 TRBV19 . TGTGCCAGTAATGAGGGTTGGGATCAGCCCCAGCATTTT CASNEGWDQPQHF
TRBJ2-6 . 20 TRBV9 . TGTGCCAGAGATCAGGGTTTGGCCAATGGGGTACACTCTGGGGCCAACGTCCTGACTTTC CARDQGLANGVHSGANVLTF
TRBJ1-2 . 14 TRBV7-2 . TGTGCCAGCAGCTTATGGGGGGAGGAGTATGGCTACACCTTC CASSLWGEEYGYTF
TRBJ2-1 TRBD2 13 TRBV10-3 . TGTGCCATCAGTGGTCTAGCGGACAATGAGCAGTTCTTC CAISGLADNEQFF
TRBJ2-3 . 16 TRBV11-3 . TGTGCCAGCAGCTCCCTTGTGGGGGCCGGCACAGATACGCAGTATTTT CASSSLVGAGTDTQYF
TRBJ2-1 TRBD1 18 TRBV27 . TGTGCCAGCAGTTTGGGGACAGGGTCGTGGGGCTCCTACAATGAGCAGTTCTTC CASSLGTGSWGSYNEQFF
TRBJ2-3 TRBD1 15 TRBV5-4 . TGTGCCAGCAGCCCAGGGACAGGGTTCGCAGATACGCAGTATTTT CASSPGTGFADTQYF
TRBJ1-1 . 13 TRBV7-6 . TGTGCCAGCAGCCCGGGGCGGGGCACTGAAGCTTTCTTT CASSPGRGTEAFF
TRBJ2-6 . 16 TRBV6-5 . TGTGCCAGCAGTTACTCGAGGAAGCCCGGGGCCAACGTCCTGACTTTC CASSYSRKPGANVLTF
TRBJ1-3 . 16 TRBV6-1 . TGTGCCAGCAGTGAAGCCTGGAGAGTTCCTGGAAACACCATATATTTT CASSEAWRVPGNTIYF
TRBJ2-1 . 14 TRBV4-1 . TGCGCCAGCAGCCACTCACAACAACGCAATGAGCAGTTCTTC CASSHSQQRNEQFF
TRBJ2-7 TRBD1 13 TRBV6-5 . TGTGCCAGCAGTTCTACAGGGGTAGGCGAGCAGTACTTC CASSSTGVGEQYF